These T cell receptor beta chains were read from a single sample in a study of T cell repertoires in cytomegalovirus infection. These receptors lack a known antigen. TCRdb reprocessed the reads with MiXCR, giving one entry per CDR3 protein. In the table there are about 350,000 distinct CDR3 sequences, just under 35% of which are singletons. The sample here was cultured PBMCs, taken from culture after CMV antigen stimulation. These receptors all come from a human donor in good health (CMV status not recorded). Some clones in this sample may be carry-over from other donors' samples. Each CDR3 is given with its conserved first and last residue. D genes are given only for firm matches.

NA TRBJ2-3 TRBV10-2 CASSSYRIGGTDTQYF
NA TRBJ2-7 TRBV5-3 CASSLDRNYEQYF
NA TRBJ2-3 TRBV7-2 CASSLDGSRTDTQYF
NA TRBJ1-2 TRBV28 CASRVEYGYTF
NA TRBJ2-3 TRBV7-2 CASSLLMGNGQYF
NA TRBJ2-3 TRBV7-2 CASSLEEQSDTQYF
TRBD2 TRBJ2-2 TRBV12-3/TRBV12-4 CASSLSGLAGARNTGELFF
NA TRBJ1-1 TRBV5-6 CASSLAGVQAFF
TRBD1 TRBJ1-1 TRBV6-2/TRBV6-3 CASRQGALTEAFF
NA TRBJ2-5 TRBV15 CATSRDRGGETQYF
NA TRBJ1-2 TRBV6-5 CASKGQLYGYTF
NA TRBJ2-7 TRBV20-1 CSAWRDTDYEQYF
NA TRBJ2-5 TRBV12-3/TRBV12-4 CASSLRGLGETQYF
NA TRBJ2-2 TRBV12-3/TRBV12-4 CASSWEPGLSTGELFF
NA TRBJ2-7 TRBV7-6 CASSSAPNYEQYF
NA TRBJ1-2 TRBV20-1 CSARDPQGLGYTF
NA TRBJ1-5 TRBV6-1 CASSVSPGSNQPQHF
NA TRBJ2-7 TRBV12-3/TRBV12-4 CASSFSGTYEQYF
TRBD1 TRBJ1-2 TRBV28 CASSRIKGAGNGYTF
NA TRBJ2-3 TRBV27 CASRRRTGTDTQYF
NA TRBJ2-1 TRBV6-1 CASSYESGLVNEQFF
NA TRBJ2-7 TRBV7-2 CASSLVGHYLNVQYF
TRBD1 TRBJ1-5 TRBV6-2/TRBV6-3 CASDRGNQPQHF
TRBD2 TRBJ2-5 TRBV14 CASSQSSGRQTQYF
NA TRBJ2-3 TRBV4-1 CASSQLGLRDTQYF
NA TRBJ1-2 TRBV7-6 CASSPSSGSYGYTF
NA TRBJ2-5 TRBV12-3/TRBV12-4 CASSSMMDRVIEETQYF
NA TRBJ1-2 TRBV4-1 CASSQSGPGNYGYTF
NA TRBJ2-7 TRBV4-3 CASGIGLEVGEQYF
NA TRBJ1-5 TRBV7-2 CASSPSMVQEDQPQHF
TRBD2 TRBJ2-3 TRBV20-1 CSARGTGTSGTSTDTQYF
TRBD1 TRBJ1-6 TRBV7-2 CAIGQGDSPLHF
NA TRBJ1-5 TRBV4-1 CASSQDRSNQPQHF
NA TRBJ2-1 TRBV7-8 CASSPTGGISEQFF
TRBD1 TRBJ2-5 TRBV7-2 CASSPGTGNPQETQYF
NA TRBJ1-5 TRBV6-2/TRBV6-3 CASSYGHQVGNQPQHF
NA TRBJ1-6 TRBV7-8 CASSHRAGRNSPLHF
NA TRBJ2-3 TRBV7-3 CASSKGASSTDTQYF
NA TRBJ2-3 TRBV6-4 CASSAGEGDTQYF
NA TRBJ2-5 TRBV6-8 CASSYSKQQETQYF
NA TRBJ1-3 TRBV28 CASSLNQGNSGNTIYF
NA TRBJ1-1 TRBV7-3 CASRGRWTEAFF
NA TRBJ1-5 TRBV12-3/TRBV12-4 CASSFRSGKNQPQHF
TRBD2 TRBJ2-2 TRBV5-4 CASSQGRLAGNTGELFF